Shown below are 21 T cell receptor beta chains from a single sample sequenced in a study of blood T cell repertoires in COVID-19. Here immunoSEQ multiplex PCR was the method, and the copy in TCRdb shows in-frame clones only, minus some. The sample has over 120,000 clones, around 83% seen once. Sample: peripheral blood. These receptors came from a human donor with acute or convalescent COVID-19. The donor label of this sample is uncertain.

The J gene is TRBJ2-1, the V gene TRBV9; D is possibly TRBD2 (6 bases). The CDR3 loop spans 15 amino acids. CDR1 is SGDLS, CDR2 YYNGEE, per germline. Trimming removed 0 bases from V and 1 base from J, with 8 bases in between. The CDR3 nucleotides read TGTGCCAGCAGCGTAGCGGCGGGGTCCTACAATGAGCAGTTCTTC. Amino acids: CASSVAAGSYNEQFF.

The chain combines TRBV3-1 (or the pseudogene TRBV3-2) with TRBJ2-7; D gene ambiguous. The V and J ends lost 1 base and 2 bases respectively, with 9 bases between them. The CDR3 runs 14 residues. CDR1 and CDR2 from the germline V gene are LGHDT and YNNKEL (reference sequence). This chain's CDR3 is CASSQGGPAYEQYF. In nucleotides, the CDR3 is TGTGCCAGCAGCCAAGGCGGCCCCGCCTACGAGCAGTACTTC.

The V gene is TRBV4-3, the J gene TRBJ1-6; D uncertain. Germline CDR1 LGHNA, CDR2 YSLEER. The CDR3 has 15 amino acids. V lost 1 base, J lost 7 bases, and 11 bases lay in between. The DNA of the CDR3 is TGCGCCAGCAGCCAAGTGAGGGTTGGGAATTCACCCCTCCACTTT. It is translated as CASSQVRVGNSPLHF.

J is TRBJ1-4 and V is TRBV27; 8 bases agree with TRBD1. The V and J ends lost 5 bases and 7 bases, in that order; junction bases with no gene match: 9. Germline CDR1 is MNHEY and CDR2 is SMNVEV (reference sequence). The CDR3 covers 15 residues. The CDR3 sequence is CASSPRTGWAEKLFF. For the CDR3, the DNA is TGTGCCAGCAGTCCCAGGACAGGGTGGGCTGAAAAACTGTTTTTT.

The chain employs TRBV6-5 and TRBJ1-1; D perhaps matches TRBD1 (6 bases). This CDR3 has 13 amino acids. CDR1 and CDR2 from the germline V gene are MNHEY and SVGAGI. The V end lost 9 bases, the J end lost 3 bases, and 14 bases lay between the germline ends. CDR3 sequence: CASKGGLDTEAFF. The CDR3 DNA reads TGTGCCAGTAAAGGGGGTCTGGACACTGAAGCTTTCTTT.

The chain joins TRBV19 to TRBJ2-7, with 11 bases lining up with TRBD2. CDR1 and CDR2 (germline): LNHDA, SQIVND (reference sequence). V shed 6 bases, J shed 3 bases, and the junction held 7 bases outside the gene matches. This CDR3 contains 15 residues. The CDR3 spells CASSMTSGVNYEQYF. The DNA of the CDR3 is TGTGCCAGTAGCATGACTAGCGGGGTGAACTACGAGCAGTACTTC.

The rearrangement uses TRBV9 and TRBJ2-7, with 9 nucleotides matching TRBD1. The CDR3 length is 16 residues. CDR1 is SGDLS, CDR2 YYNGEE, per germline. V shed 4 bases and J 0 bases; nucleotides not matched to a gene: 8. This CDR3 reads CASSTRDRAPSYEQYF. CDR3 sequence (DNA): TGTGCCAGCAGCACTAGGGACAGGGCCCCCTCCTACGAGCAGTACTTC.

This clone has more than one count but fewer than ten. As DNA, the CDR3 is TGTGCCAGCAGTCACCCAGGGGAAACCACTGAAGCTTTCTTT. It encodes CASSHPGETTEAFF. The chain has TRBV2 and TRBJ1-1; D possibly corresponds to TRBD1 (6 bases). The CDR3 is 14 residues long. The ends were cut back, 5 bases at V and 4 bases at J, with 14 bases in the middle. The germline gives CDR1 SNHLY, CDR2 FYNNEI. Based on the CDR3 plus reference TRBV2 and TRBJ1-1, the full variable domain is EPEVTQTPSHQVTQMGQEVILRCVPISNHLYFYWYRQILGQKVEFLVSFYNNEISEKSEIFDDQFSVERPDGSNFTLKIRSTKLEDSAMYFCASSHPGETTEAFFGQGTRLTVV.

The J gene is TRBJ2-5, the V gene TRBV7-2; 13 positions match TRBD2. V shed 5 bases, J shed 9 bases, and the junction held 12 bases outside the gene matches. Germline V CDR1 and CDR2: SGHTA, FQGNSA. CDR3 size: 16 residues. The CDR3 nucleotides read TGTGCCAGCAGCGCCTTACTAGCGGGAGGGAGATCGGCCCAGTACTTC. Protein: CASSALLAGGRSAQYF.

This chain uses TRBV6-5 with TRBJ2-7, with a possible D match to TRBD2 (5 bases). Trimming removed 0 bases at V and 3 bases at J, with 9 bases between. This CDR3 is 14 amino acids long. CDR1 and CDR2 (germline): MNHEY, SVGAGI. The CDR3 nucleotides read TGTGCCAGCAGTTACTCACGGGAAAGCTACGAGCAGTACTTC. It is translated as CASSYSRESYEQYF.

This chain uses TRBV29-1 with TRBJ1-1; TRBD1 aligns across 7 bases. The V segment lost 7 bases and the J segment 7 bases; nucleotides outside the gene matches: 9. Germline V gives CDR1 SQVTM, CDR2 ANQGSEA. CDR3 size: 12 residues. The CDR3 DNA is TGCAGCGCCTCAGACAGGGAAGATGAAGCTTTCTTT. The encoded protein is CSASDREDEAFF.

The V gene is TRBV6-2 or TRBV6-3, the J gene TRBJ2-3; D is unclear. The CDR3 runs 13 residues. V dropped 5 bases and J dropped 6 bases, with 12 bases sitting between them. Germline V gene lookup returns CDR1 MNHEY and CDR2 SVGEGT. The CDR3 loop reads CASSIPPVDTQYF. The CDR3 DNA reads TGTGCCAGCAGTATCCCCCCGGTCGATACGCAGTATTTT.

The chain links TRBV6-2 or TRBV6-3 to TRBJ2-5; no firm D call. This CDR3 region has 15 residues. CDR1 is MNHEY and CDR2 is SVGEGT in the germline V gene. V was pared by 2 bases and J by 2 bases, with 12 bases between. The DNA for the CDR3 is TGTGCCAGCAGTTACGTGGCCAATTCACAAGAGACCCAGTACTTC. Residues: CASSYVANSQETQYF.

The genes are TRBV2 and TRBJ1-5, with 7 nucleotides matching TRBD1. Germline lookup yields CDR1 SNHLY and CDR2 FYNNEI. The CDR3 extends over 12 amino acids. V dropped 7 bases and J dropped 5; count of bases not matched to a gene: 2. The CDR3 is CASIGTDQPQHF. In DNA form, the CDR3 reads TGTGCCAGCATTGGGACAGATCAGCCCCAGCATTTT. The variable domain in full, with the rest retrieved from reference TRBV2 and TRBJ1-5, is EPEVTQTPSHQVTQMGQEVILRCVPISNHLYFYWYRQILGQKVEFLVSFYNNEISEKSEIFDDQFSVERPDGSNFTLKIRSTKLEDSAMYFCASIGTDQPQHFGDGTRLSIL.

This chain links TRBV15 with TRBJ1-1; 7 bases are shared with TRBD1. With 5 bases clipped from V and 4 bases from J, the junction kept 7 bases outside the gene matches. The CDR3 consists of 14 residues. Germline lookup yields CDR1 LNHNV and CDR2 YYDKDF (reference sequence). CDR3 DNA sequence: TGTGCCACCAGCCGTGACAGGGTCGCCACTGAAGCTTTCTTT. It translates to CATSRDRVATEAFF.

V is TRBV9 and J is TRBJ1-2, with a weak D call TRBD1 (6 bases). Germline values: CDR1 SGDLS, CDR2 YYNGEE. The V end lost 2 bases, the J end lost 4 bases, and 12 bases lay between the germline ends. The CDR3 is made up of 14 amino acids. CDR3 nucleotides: TGTGCCAGCAGCGTCGACAGGTGGGGCTATGGCTACACCTTC. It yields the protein CASSVDRWGYGYTF.

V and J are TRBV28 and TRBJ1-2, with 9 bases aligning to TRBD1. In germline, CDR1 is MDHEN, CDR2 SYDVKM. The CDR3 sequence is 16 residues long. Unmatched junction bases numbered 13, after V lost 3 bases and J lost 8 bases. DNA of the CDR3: TGTGCCAGCAGTTTTTCCCCCTTAACAGGGGGCAAGGGCTACACCTTC. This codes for CASSFSPLTGGKGYTF.

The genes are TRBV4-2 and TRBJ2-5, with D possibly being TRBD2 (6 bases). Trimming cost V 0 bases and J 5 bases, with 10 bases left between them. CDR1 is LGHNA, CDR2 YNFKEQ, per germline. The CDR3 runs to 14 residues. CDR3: CASSQESGRETQYF. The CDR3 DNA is TGTGCCAGCAGCCAAGAGTCAGGGAGGGAGACCCAGTACTTC.

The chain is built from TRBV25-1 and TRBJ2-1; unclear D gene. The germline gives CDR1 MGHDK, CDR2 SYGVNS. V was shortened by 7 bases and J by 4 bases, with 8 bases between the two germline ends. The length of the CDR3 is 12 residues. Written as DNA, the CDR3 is TGTGCCAGCACCTCAACATACAATGAGCAGTTCTTC. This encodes CASTSTYNEQFF.

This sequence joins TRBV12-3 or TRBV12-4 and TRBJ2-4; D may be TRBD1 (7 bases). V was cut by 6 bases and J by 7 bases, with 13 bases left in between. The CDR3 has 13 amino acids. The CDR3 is CASRPRGANIQYF. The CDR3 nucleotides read TGTGCCAGCAGACCCAGGGGGGCGAACATTCAGTACTTC.

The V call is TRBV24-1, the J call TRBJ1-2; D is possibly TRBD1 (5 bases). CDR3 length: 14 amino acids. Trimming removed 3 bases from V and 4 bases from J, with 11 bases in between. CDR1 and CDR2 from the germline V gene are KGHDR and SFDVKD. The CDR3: CATSDDGQAYGYTF. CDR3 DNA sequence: TGTGCCACCAGTGATGACGGACAAGCCTATGGCTACACCTTC.